The clone carrying this TCR beta chain appeared many times. Its antigen is not known. CDR3 length equals 13 residues. V lost 4 bases and J 3 bases, leaving 11 bases between the germline ends. Germline assignment: CDR1 SGHKS and CDR2 YYEKEE (reference sequence). A diagnosis was made from clinical symptoms together with serum thyroxine, TRAb, thyroid ultrasound and orbital computed tomography. Beta-chain TCR CDR3 regions were amplified from RNA transcripts. Following a first-round RT-PCR that used HTBI primers, a second-round multiplex PCR was carried out. TCRdb called the multiplex PCR reads again in MiXCR, with one record for every CDR3 protein. The repertoire has approximately 540,000 distinct CDR3 sequences, 35% to 40% of them found once; the top ten carry less than 4.5%. These data come from a study of Graves' ophthalmopathy and Graves' hyperthyroidism. Study-wide points: Also, most clonotypes expanded in the thyroid above 0.001 frequency appeared in blood.

The sequencing input was peripheral blood or thyroid tissue (not recorded which). This chain joins TRBV5-5 and TRBJ2-7, with D maybe TRBD1 (7 bases). The clonotype was recovered from an adult man with Graves' hyperthyroidism. Written as DNA, the CDR3 is TGTGCCAGCAGCGGCGGGACAGTCTACGAGCAGTACTTC. Translation gives CASSGGTVYEQYF.